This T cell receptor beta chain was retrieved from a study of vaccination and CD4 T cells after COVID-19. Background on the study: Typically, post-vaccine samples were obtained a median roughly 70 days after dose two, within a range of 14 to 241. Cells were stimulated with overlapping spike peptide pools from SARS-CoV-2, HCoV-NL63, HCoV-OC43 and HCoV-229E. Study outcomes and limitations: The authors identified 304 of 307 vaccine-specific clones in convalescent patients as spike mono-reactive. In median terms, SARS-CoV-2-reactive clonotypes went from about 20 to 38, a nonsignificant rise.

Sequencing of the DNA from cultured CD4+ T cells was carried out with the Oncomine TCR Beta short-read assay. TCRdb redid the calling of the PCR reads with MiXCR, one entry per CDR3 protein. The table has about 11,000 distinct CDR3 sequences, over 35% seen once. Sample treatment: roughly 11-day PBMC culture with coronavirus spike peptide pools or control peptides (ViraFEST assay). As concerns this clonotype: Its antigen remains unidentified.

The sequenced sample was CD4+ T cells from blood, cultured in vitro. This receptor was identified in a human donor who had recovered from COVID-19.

The CDR3 DNA reads TGTGCCAGCAGTTCAAACAGGGGCGCGGGGACTGAAGCTTTCTTT. It translates to CASSSNRGAGTEAFF. The chain recombines TRBV6-5 with TRBJ1-1; 7 bases agree with TRBD1. Germline trimming cut 4 bases from V and 5 bases from J; bases unmatched to any gene: 10. The CDR3 spans 15 residues. Germline V gives CDR1 MNHEY, CDR2 SVGAGI.